One and the same sample provided the 14 T cell receptor beta chains below, sequenced in a study of blood T cell repertoires in COVID-19 (dated by TCRdb to 2020 to 2022). The library was made by the immunoSEQ multiplex PCR assay. TCRdb mirrors the immuneACCESS table, restricted to in-frame sequences. Some clones are absent from its copies; in checked studies, under half trace to an unresolved V gene, and the reason for the others is unknown. The sample data list approximately 360,000 clones, and approximately 87% of these were observed just once. The ten most abundant clones make up around 1.9% of the sample. The source material was PBMCs or T cells enriched from blood (not recorded which). Receptors originate from a man aged 35-49 years in a cohort exposed to, infected with or recovered from COVID-19 (not recorded which).

V is TRBV6-4 and J is TRBJ2-1; 12 bases fit TRBD2. Germline lookup yields CDR1 MRHNA and CDR2 SNTAGT. V trimming: 8 bases; J trimming: 7 bases; junction bases outside the gene matches: 12. This CDR3 is built from 16 residues. The CDR3 protein is CASSPEASGRGNEQFF. For the CDR3, the DNA is TGTGCCAGCTCCCCGGAGGCTAGCGGGAGGGGTAATGAGCAGTTCTTC.

This clone was counted a few times. The chain couples TRBV11-2 to TRBJ2-3; 8 bases align to TRBD2. With V trimmed by 2 bases and J by 5 bases, 12 bases remained unmatched. This CDR3 is built from 17 residues. Germline values: CDR1 SGHAT, CDR2 FQNNGV. CDR3 in amino acids: CASSLTCQRESGDTQYF. The CDR3 bases are TGTGCCAGCAGCTTAACATGCCAGCGGGAGTCCGGAGATACGCAGTATTTT. Together with reference TRBV11-2 and TRBJ2-3, the CDR3 gives the full variable domain: EAGVAQSPRYKIIEKRQSVAFWCNPISGHATLYWYQQILGQGPKLLIQFQNNGVVDDSQLPKDRFSAERLKGVDSTLKIQPAKLEDSAVYLCASSLTCQRESGDTQYFGPGTRLTVL.

The gene calls are TRBV11-3 and TRBJ2-3; D is unclear. V lost 5 bases and J 6 bases, leaving 18 bases between the germline ends. CDR3 size: 15 residues. The germline V gene has CDR1 SGHNT and CDR2 YENEEA. Written as DNA, the CDR3 is TGTGCCAGCAGCCTTGGTCCTGGCACATCGGATACGCAGTATTTT. Encoded protein: CASSLGPGTSDTQYF.

The J gene is TRBJ2-7, the V gene TRBV5-4; a possible D gene is TRBD2 (6 bases). V was pared by 2 bases and J by 3 bases, with 12 bases between. This CDR3 spans 14 amino acids. The germline V gene has CDR1 SGHNT and CDR2 YYREEE (reference sequence). In DNA form, the CDR3 reads TGTGCCAGCAGCTTAACCGACGGGAGCTACGAGCAGTACTTC. Its protein product is CASSLTDGSYEQYF.

V gene TRBV10-3 combines with J gene TRBJ1-6, with D perhaps matching TRBD1 (6 bases). The V end was cut by 0 bases, the J end by 9 bases, with 12 bases between. This CDR3 spans 15 amino acids. Germline V gene data show CDR1 as ENHRY and CDR2 as SYGVKD. CDR3 DNA sequence: TGTGCCATCAGTGAGTCGGCAGGGGTGGGTTCACCCCTCCACTTT. Its protein product is CAISESAGVGSPLHF.

CDR3 protein: CASSGLDVVGTQYF. CDR3 DNA sequence: TGTGCCAGTAGTGGACTAGACGTTGTCGGGACCCAGTACTTC. The chain links TRBV19 to TRBJ2-5, with 7 bases aligning to TRBD2. The CDR3 totals 14 residues. Germline CDR1 reads LNHDA; CDR2 reads SQIVND (reference sequence). After removal of 5 bases from V and 7 bases from J, the junction contained 10 bases not matched to a gene.

The V gene is TRBV10-3, the J gene TRBJ2-1; D perhaps matches TRBD1 (5 bases). The V gene lost 5 bases and the J gene lost 4 bases, with 15 bases spanning the gap. The CDR3 extends over 15 amino acids. Per the germline V gene, CDR1 is ENHRY and CDR2 is SYGVKD. The CDR3 DNA follows: TGTGCCATCAGTCCTGTAGACAGCCGGTACAATGAGCAGTTCTTC. Translating it yields CAISPVDSRYNEQFF.

Concerning this clone: This CDR3 is also generated by other DNA sequences in the sample. This chain uses TRBV5-4 with TRBJ1-2; D is unclear. CDR3 size: 13 residues. In germline, CDR1 is SGHNT, CDR2 YYREEE (reference sequence). V was pared by 0 bases and J by 3 bases, with 6 bases between. CDR3 nucleotides: TGTGCCAGCAGCTTGGGGCAGGACTATGGCTACACCTTC. Protein product: CASSLGQDYGYTF.

The chain uses TRBV5-1 and TRBJ1-6; D perhaps matches TRBD1 (5 bases). The CDR3 covers 14 residues. Looked up from germline, CDR1 is SGHRS and CDR2 is YFSETQ. Trimming took 0 bases from V and 5 from J, leaving 6 bases between them. CDR3 protein: CASSLETDNSPLHF. CDR3 DNA sequence: TGCGCCAGCAGCTTGGAGACAGATAATTCACCCCTCCACTTT.

About this clone: The same CDR3 also results from other DNA sequences found in this sample. The chain links TRBV7-9 to TRBJ1-2; 7 nucleotides align to TRBD1. V lost 3 bases, J lost 1 base, and 2 bases stayed unmatched. CDR3 length: 14 residues. Germline CDR1 SEHNR, CDR2 FQNEAQ (reference sequence). The CDR3 sequence: CASSLGQNNYGYTF. The CDR3 DNA sequence: TGTGCCAGCAGCTTGGGACAGAATAACTATGGCTACACCTTC.

The chain uses TRBV27 and TRBJ2-1, with 7 bases identical to TRBD1. Germline loops: CDR1 MNHEY, CDR2 SMNVEV (reference sequence). There are 17 residues in the CDR3. The V gene end was trimmed by 2 bases and the J gene end by 0 bases; junction bases not matched to a gene: 7. Here the CDR3 DNA reads TGTGCCAGCAGTTTACGCCCAACAGGGGTCTCCTACAATGAGCAGTTCTTC. This translates into CASSLRPTGVSYNEQFF.

The count of this clone is one. In nucleotides, the CDR3 is TGTGCCAGCAGCCCCCAACTAGCGGGCCGTCTGGAGCAGTACTTC. Translated, it gives CASSPQLAGRLEQYF. This sequence joins TRBV11-2 and TRBJ2-7, with 9 bases lining up with TRBD2. CDR1 SGHAT and CDR2 FQNNGV come from the germline V gene. The CDR3 has 15 amino acids. J gave up 7 bases and V 5 bases, and 12 bases lay outside the gene matches.

This rearrangement joins TRBV27 to TRBJ2-1; D not resolved. The germline V gene has CDR1 MNHEY and CDR2 SMNVEV (reference sequence). This CDR3 is built from 14 residues. V was clipped by 5 bases and J by 3 bases, with 11 bases between them. CDR3 residues: CASSPSAIYNEQFF. The CDR3 coding sequence is TGTGCCAGCAGTCCGTCTGCGATCTACAATGAGCAGTTCTTC.

The chain carries TRBV30 and TRBJ2-2; tentative D call: TRBD1 (6 bases). V was shortened by 7 bases and J by 1 base, with 22 bases between the two germline ends. The CDR3 totals 17 residues. Per the germline V gene, CDR1 is GTSNPN and CDR2 is SVGIG (reference sequence). The CDR3 protein is CASSETPGHQNTGELFF. The CDR3 nucleotides read TGTGCCTCGTCTGAAACTCCGGGACACCAGAACACCGGGGAGCTGTTTTTT.